The 9 T cell receptor beta chains in this list originate from one sample, sequenced in a study of human T cells and chemical hapten exposure. TCRdb processed the RACE reads anew with MiXCR; each CDR3 protein has one entry. The repertoire holds 95,000 to 150,000 distinct CDR3 sequences, roughly an eighth seen once, with less than 0.95% in the top ten. Time point noted: patch test 1, 2 weeks after DPC sensitization. As for treatment: therapeutic diphenylcyclopropenone sensitization with weekly scalp DPC. The source material was whole blood, sampled in connection with sensitization to the hapten diphenylcyclopropenone (DPC). The receptor source for this set is a man between 18 and 29 years old with alopecia areata. Some clones in this sample may be carry-over from other donors' samples.

There are a few counts of this clonotype. V gene TRBV29-1 combines with J gene TRBJ1-1; TRBD1 agrees at 7 bases. J lost 6 bases, V lost 6 bases, and 10 bases had no gene match. CDR3 length: 13 amino acids. Germline V CDR1 and CDR2: SQVTM, ANQGSEA. The CDR3 region has the DNA TGCAGCGTACGGGACAGCCTGGGCTCTGAAGCTTTCTTT. Protein sequence: CSVRDSLGSEAFF.

The chain has TRBV5-4 and TRBJ1-1; perhaps TRBD1 as D (6 bases). The CDR3 runs 15 residues. Germline-derived CDR1 and CDR2 are SGHNT and YYREEE (reference sequence). Trimming pared 0 bases from V and 5 bases from J, leaving 14 bases between. The CDR3 region has the DNA TGTGCCAGCAGCTTGGGGTTGCAGGGGAGGACTGAAGCTTTCTTT. This sequence encodes CASSLGLQGRTEAFF.

This clonotype was found many times. The chain joins TRBV6-2 or TRBV6-3 to TRBJ2-7; D may be TRBD1 (5 bases). Germline V lookup: CDR1 MNHEY, CDR2 SVGEGT. The ends were cut back, 2 bases at V and 3 bases at J, with 8 bases in the middle. This CDR3 contains 13 residues. This CDR3 is CASSYRGSYEQYF. CDR3 nucleotide sequence: TGTGCCAGCAGTTACAGGGGTAGCTACGAGCAGTACTTC.

The chain has TRBV4-2 and TRBJ2-3, with 7 bases that match TRBD2. The V and J ends lost 8 bases and 2 bases, in that order; junction bases with no gene match: 7. The CDR3 covers 14 residues. From germline, CDR1 is LGHNA and CDR2 YNFKEQ. As DNA, the CDR3 is TGTGCCAGCTCGGGGCTAGCGGTCACAGATACGCAGTATTTT. Translation: CASSGLAVTDTQYF.

This clonotype came up a few times. The chain has TRBV6-2 or TRBV6-3 and TRBJ2-5; TRBD1 matches at 9 bases. Germline-derived CDR1 and CDR2 are MNHEY and SVGEGT. The CDR3 is made up of 15 amino acids. V shed 4 bases, J shed 2 bases, and the junction held 5 bases outside the gene matches. The CDR3 reads CASSWNDRGQETQYF. The CDR3 region has the DNA TGTGCCAGCAGTTGGAACGACAGGGGGCAAGAGACCCAGTACTTC.

V and J are TRBV27 and TRBJ1-2, with D unclear. This CDR3 is built from 14 residues. In germline, CDR1 is MNHEY, CDR2 SMNVEV (reference sequence). The V and J ends lost 0 bases and 3 bases respectively, with 8 bases between them. In DNA form, the CDR3 reads TGTGCCAGCAGTTTATCGATCGGTCACTATGGCTACACCTTC. Encoded protein: CASSLSIGHYGYTF.

The chain recombines TRBV15 with TRBJ1-4, with D possibly being TRBD1 (6 bases). V was clipped by 2 bases and J by 8 bases, with 18 bases between them. Germline V CDR1 and CDR2: LNHNV, YYDKDF (reference sequence). The CDR3 is 16 residues long. CDR3 nucleotides: TGTGCCACCAGCAGACAACTAACAGGGCGATACGAAAAACTGTTTTTT. The encoded protein is CATSRQLTGRYEKLFF. Combining the CDR3 with reference TRBV15 and TRBJ1-4 gives the whole variable domain DAMVIQNPRYQVTQFGKPVTLSCSQTLNHNVMYWYQQKSSQAPKLLFHYYDKDFNNEADTPDNFQSRRPNTSFCFLDIRSPGLGDTAMYLCATSRQLTGRYEKLFFGSGTQLSVL.

The chain joins TRBV5-1 to TRBJ2-2, with D tentatively TRBD2 (6 bases). Trimming took 3 bases from V and 1 from J, leaving 7 bases between them. Germline CDR1 SGHRS, CDR2 YFSETQ. The CDR3 extends over 14 amino acids. The CDR3 protein is CASSSEGNTGELFF. In DNA, the CDR3 is TGCGCCAGCAGCTCGGAGGGGAACACCGGGGAGCTGTTTTTT.

This rearrangement joins TRBV24-1 to TRBJ2-3; D perhaps matches TRBD2 (5 bases). Trimming removed 1 base at V and 1 base at J, with 8 bases between. The CDR3 contains 15 residues. Germline CDR1 is KGHDR and CDR2 is SFDVKD. This chain's CDR3 is CATSDFQEGTDTQYF. In DNA, the CDR3 is TGTGCCACCAGTGATTTTCAGGAGGGCACAGATACGCAGTATTTT.